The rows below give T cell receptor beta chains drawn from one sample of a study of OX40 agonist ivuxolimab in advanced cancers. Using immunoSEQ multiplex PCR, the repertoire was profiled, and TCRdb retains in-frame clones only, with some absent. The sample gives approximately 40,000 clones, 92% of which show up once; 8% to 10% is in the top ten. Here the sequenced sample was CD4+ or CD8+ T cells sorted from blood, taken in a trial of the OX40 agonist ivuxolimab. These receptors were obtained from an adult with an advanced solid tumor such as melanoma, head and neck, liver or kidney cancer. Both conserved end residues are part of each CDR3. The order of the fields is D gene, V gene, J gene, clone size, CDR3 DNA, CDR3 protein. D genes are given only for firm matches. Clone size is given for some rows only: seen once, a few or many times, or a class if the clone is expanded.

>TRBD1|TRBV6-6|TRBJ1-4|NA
TGTGCCAGCAGGACGGACAGGGAACATGAAAAACTGTTTTTT
CASRTDREHEKLFF
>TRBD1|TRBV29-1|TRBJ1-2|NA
TGCAGCGTTGAATCGACAGGGAACTATGGCTACACCTTC
CSVESTGNYGYTF
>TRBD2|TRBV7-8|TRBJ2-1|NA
TGTGCCAGCAGCTTGGGACTAGCGGGGTTCATATACAATGAGCAGTTCTTC
CASSLGLAGFIYNEQFF
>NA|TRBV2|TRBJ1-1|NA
TGTGCCAGCGGGAGAGAAGCTTTCTTT
CASGREAFF
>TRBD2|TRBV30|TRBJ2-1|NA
TGTGCCTGGATAAGGGACTATGGGGCCTACAATGAGCAGTTCTTC
CAWIRDYGAYNEQFF
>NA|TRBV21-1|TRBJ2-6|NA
TGTGCCAGCATCCCGACAGGGGGCCTTTCTGGGGCCAACGTCCTGACTTTC
CASIPTGGLSGANVLTF
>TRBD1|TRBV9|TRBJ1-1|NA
TGTGCCAGCAGCGGGACAGGGGCGATAGAAGCTTTCTTT
CASSGTGAIEAFF
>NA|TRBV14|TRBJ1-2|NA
TGTGCCAGCAGCCAACAGGGAAACTATGGCTACACCTTC
CASSQQGNYGYTF
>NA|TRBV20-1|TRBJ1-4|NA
TGCAGTACCAGGGACCATGAAAAACTGTTTTTT
CSTRDHEKLFF
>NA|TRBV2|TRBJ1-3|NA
TGTGCCAGCAGGGTAGACAGTTCCTCTGGAAACACCATATATTTT
CASRVDSSSGNTIYF
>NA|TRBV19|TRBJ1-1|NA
TGTGCCAGTTCCGAGGCCCGGAGAGCTTTCTTT
CASSEARRAFF
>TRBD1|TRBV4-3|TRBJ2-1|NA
TGCGCCAGCAGCTCCGGGACAGGGGGCTTCAATGAGCAGTTCTTC
CASSSGTGGFNEQFF
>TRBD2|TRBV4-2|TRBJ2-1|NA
TGTGCCAGCAGCCAAGATCTTGAGCGGGAATTGGGTGAGCAGTTCTTC
CASSQDLERELGEQFF
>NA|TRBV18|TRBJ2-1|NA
TGTGCCAGCTCACCACCGGAGCAATTCGAGCAGTTCTTC
CASSPPEQFEQFF
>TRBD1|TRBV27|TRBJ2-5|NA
TGTGCCAGTAGTACAGGGGTGGAGACCCAGTACTTC
CASSTGVETQYF
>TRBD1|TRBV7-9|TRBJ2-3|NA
TGTGCCAGCAGCTTCGGGACAGGGATGAGTAGAGATACGCAGTATTTT
CASSFGTGMSRDTQYF
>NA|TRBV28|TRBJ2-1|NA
TGTGCCAGCAGTTTACAGCCCTCCTACAATGAGCAGTTCTTC
CASSLQPSYNEQFF
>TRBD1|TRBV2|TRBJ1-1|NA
TGTGCCAGTGGAAAGGGGGGACAGGGCGACGGGAACACTGAAGCTTTCTTT
CASGKGGQGDGNTEAFF
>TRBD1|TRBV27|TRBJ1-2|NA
TGTGCCAGCAGCCAGACAGGGCCGGGATATGGCTACACCTTC
CASSQTGPGYGYTF
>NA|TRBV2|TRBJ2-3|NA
TGTGCCAGCAGTGAAAGGGAGACAGATACGCAGTATTTT
CASSERETDTQYF
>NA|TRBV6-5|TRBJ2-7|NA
TGTGCCAGCAGTTACGCTTCACAGCGGCCCGACGAGCAGTACTTC
CASSYASQRPDEQYF
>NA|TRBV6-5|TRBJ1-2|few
TGTGCCAGCAGTTTATCAGGGACTTATGGCTACACCTTC
CASSLSGTYGYTF
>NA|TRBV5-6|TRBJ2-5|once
TGTGCCAGCAGTAGGGTCCGTGGTAGCGAGACCCAGTACTTC
CASSRVRGSETQYF
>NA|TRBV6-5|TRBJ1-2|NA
TGTGCCAGCAGTTACCTCAAGCCGAGTACCCATGGCTACACCTTC
CASSYLKPSTHGYTF
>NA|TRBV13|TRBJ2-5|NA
TGTGCCAGCAGCTTACGAGGGGCCGGGGAGACCCAGTACTTC
CASSLRGAGETQYF
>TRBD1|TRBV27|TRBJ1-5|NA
TGTGCCAGCAGTACAGGGGTCGGTAGCAATCAGCCCCAGCATTTT
CASSTGVGSNQPQHF
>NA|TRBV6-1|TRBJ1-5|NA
TGTGCCACCAGGGTCAGCAATCAGCCCCAGCATTTT
CATRVSNQPQHF
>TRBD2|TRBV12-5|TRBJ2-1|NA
TGTGCTAGTGGTTCTATAGGGACTAGCGGGAGGTATGAGCAGTTCTTC
CASGSIGTSGRYEQFF
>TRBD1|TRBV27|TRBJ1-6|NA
TGTGCCAGCACCCCGGACAGGGGTCATTCACCCCTCCACTTT
CASTPDRGHSPLHF
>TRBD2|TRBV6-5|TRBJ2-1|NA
TGTGCCAGCAGTTACTCTGACGGGGGAGGGTACAATGAGCAGTTCTTC
CASSYSDGGGYNEQFF
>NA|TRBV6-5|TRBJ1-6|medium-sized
TGTGGGTCTCGGCCGGGGTTGTCCTATAATTCACCCCTCCACTTT
CGSRPGLSYNSPLHF
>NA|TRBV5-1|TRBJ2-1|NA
TGTGCCAGCAGCCAGGTCCGGGAAGAGCAGTTCTTC
CASSQVREEQFF
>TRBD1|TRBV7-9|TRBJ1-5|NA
TGTGCCAGCAGCCGGGACAGTAAGCCCCAGCATTTT
CASSRDSKPQHF
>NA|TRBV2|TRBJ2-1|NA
TGTGCCAGCAGTGAAAGGGGCCTAGCAGGTCGCAATGAGCAGTTCTTC
CASSERGLAGRNEQFF
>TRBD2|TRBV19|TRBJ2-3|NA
TGTGCCAGTACCGAACTAGCGGGAGCAGATACGCAGTATTTT
CASTELAGADTQYF
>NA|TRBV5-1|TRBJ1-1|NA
TGCGCCAGCAGCTCGAGCCTCAACACTGAAGCTTTCTTT
CASSSSLNTEAFF
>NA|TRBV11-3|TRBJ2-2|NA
TGTGCCAGCAGCTCGGCGAGGGGGAGCGGGGAGCTGTTTTTT
CASSSARGSGELFF
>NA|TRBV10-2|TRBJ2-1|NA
TGCGCCAGCAGTGAGGGAAATCTCAATGAGCAGTTCTTC
CASSEGNLNEQFF